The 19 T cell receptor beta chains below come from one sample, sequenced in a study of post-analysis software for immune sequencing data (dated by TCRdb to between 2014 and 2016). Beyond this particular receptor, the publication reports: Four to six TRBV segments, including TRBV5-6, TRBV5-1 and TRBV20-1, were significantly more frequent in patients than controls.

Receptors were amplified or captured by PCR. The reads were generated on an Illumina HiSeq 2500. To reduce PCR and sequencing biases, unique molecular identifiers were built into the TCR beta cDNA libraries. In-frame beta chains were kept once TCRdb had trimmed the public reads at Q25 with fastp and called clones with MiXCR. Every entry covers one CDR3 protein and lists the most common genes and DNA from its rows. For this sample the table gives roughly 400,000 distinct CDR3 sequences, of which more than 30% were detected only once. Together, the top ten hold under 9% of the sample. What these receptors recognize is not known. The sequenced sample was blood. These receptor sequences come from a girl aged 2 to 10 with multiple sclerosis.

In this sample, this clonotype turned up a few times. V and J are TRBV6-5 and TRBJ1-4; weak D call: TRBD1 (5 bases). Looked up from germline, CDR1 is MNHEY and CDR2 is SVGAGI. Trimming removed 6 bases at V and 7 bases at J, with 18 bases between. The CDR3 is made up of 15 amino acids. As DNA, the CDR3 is TGTGCCAGCAGCCCCCAGCGGGACGGTATTGAAAAACTGTTTTTT. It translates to CASSPQRDGIEKLFF.

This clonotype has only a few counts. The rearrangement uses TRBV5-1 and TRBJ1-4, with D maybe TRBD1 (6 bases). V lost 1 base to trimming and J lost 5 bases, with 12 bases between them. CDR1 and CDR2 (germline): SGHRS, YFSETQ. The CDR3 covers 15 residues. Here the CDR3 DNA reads TGCGCCAGCAGCTTGACAGGGAACCCGAATGAAAAACTGTTTTTT. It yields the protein CASSLTGNPNEKLFF.

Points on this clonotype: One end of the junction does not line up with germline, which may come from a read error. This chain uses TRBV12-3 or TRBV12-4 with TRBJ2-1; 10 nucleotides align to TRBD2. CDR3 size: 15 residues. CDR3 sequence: CASSVAGGLNNEQFF. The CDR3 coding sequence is TGTGCCAGCAGTGTAGCGGGGGGACTAAACAATGAGCAGTTCTTC.

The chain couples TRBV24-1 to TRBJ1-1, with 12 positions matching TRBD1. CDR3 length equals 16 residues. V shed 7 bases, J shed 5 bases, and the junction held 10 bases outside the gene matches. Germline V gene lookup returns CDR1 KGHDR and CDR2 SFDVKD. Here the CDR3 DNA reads TGTGCCACCAGAAACCGGGACAGGGGGCCTGGGACTGAAGCTTTCTTT. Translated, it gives CATRNRDRGPGTEAFF.

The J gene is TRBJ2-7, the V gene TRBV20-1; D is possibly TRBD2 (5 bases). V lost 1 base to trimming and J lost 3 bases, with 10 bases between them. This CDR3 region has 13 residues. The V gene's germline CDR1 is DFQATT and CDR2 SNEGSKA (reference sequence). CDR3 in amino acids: CSARASGVYEQYF. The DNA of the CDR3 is TGCAGTGCTAGAGCTTCCGGGGTCTACGAGCAGTACTTC.

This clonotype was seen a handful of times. The CDR3 spells CASSLDLGLDGYTF. The CDR3 DNA reads as TGTGCCAGCAGCTTAGATCTGGGGCTGGATGGCTACACCTTC. The V gene is TRBV7-9, the J gene TRBJ1-2, with D maybe TRBD1 (5 bases). V was clipped by 1 base and J by 6 bases, with 12 bases between them. Looked up from germline, CDR1 is SEHNR and CDR2 is FQNEAQ (reference sequence). CDR3 length: 14 residues.

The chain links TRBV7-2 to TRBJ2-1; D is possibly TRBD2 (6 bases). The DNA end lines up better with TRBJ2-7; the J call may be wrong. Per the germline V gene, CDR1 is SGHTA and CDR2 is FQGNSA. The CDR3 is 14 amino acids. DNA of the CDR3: TGTGCCAGCAGCTGGGACTTCTCCTACAATGAGCAGTACTTC. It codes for CASSWDFSYNEQYF.

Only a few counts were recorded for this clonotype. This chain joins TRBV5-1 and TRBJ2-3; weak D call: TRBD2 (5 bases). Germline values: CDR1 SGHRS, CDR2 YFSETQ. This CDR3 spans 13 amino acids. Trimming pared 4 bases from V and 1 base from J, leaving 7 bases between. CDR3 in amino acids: CASSKGGTDTQYF. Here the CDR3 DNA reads TGCGCCAGCAGCAAGGGAGGCACAGATACGCAGTATTTT.

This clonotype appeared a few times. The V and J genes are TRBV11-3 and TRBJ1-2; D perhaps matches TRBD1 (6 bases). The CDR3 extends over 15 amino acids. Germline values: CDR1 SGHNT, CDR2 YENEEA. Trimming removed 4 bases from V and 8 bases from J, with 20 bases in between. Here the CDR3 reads CASSYWTEGVRGYTF. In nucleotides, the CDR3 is TGTGCCAGCAGCTACTGGACAGAGGGGGTGAGGGGCTACACCTTC.

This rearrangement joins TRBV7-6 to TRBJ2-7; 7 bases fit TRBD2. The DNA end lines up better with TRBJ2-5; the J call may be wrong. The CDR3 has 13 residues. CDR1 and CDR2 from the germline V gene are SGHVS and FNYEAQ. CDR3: CASGPLAEETQYF. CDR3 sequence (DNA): TGTGCCAGCGGGCCTCTAGCGGAGGAGACCCAGTACTTC.

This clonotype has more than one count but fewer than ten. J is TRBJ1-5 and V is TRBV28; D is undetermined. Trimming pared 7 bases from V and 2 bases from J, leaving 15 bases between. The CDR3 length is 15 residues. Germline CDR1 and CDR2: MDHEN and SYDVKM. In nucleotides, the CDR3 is TGTGCCAGCATCCCCGGGCTAGGCGGCAATCAGCCCCAGCATTTT. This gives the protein CASIPGLGGNQPQHF. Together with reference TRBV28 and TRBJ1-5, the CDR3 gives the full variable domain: DVKVTQSSRYLVKRTGEKVFLECVQDMDHENMFWYRQDPGLGLRLIYFSYDVKMKEKGDIPEGYSVSREKKERFSLILESASTNQTSMYLCASIPGLGGNQPQHFGDGTRLSIL.

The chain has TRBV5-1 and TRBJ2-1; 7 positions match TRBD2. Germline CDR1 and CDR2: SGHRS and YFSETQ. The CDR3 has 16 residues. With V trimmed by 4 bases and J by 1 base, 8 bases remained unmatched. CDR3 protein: CASSVVGGNSYNEQFF. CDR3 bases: TGCGCCAGCAGCGTGGTGGGGGGGAATTCCTACAATGAGCAGTTCTTC.

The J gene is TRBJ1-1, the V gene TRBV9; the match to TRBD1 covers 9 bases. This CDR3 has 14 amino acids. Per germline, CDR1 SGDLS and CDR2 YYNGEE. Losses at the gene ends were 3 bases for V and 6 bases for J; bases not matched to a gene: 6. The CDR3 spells CASSATGGMAEAFF. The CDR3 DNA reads TGTGCCAGCAGCGCGACAGGGGGAATGGCTGAAGCTTTCTTT.

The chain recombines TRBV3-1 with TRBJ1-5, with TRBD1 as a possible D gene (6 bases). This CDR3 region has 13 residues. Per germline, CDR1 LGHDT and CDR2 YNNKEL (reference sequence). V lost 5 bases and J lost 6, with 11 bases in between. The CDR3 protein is CASSVQGGQPQHF. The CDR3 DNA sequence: TGTGCCAGCAGCGTACAGGGTGGTCAGCCCCAGCATTTT.

As DNA, the CDR3 is TGCGCCAGCAGCCAACGATCCCGAGCGGGGGGGGCCGATGAGCAGTTCTTC. Its translation is CASSQRSRAGGADEQFF. The chain is built from TRBV4-1 and TRBJ2-1, with 10 bases identical to TRBD2. The CDR3 totals 17 residues. In germline, CDR1 is MGHRA, CDR2 YSYEKL. V shed 2 bases and J 8 bases; nucleotides not matched to a gene: 12.

The CDR3: CASSLRRGTGANVLTF. The CDR3 bases are TGTGCCAGCAGCCTCAGGAGGGGTACTGGGGCCAACGTCCTGACTTTC. V and J are TRBV7-9 and TRBJ2-6; possible D gene TRBD2, 6 bases. V was clipped by 5 bases and J by 2 bases, with 13 bases between them. CDR3 length: 16 amino acids. Germline lookup yields CDR1 SEHNR and CDR2 FQNEAQ (reference sequence).

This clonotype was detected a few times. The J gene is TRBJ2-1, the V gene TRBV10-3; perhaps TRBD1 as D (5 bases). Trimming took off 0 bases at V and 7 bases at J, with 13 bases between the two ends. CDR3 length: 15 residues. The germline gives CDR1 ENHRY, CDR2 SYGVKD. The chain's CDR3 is CAISESGQGRNEQFF. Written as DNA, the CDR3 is TGTGCCATCAGTGAGTCAGGCCAGGGCCGAAATGAGCAGTTCTTC.

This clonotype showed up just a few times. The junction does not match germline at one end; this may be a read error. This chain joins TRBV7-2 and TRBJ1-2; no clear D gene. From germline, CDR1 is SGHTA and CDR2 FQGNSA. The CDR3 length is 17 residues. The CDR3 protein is CASSLEITGGHLHGYTF. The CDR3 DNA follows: TGTGCCAGCAGCTTAGAGATAACCGGCGGGCATCTCCATGGTTACACCTTC.

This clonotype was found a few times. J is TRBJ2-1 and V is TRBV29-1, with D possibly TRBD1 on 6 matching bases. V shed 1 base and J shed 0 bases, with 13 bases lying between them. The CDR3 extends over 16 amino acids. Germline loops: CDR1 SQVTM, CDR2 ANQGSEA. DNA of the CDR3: TGCAGCGTTGAAGGAACAGGGCCGAGCTCCTACAATGAGCAGTTCTTC. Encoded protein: CSVEGTGPSSYNEQFF.